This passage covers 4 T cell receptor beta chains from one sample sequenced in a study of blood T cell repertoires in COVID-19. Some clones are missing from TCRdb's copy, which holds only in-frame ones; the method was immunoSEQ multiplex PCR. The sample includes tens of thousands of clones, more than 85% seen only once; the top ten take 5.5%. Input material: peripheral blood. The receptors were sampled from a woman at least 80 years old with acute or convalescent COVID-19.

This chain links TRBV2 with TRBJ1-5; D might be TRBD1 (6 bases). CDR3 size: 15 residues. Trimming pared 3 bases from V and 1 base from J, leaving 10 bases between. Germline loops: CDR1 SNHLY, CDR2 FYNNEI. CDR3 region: CASSDEGGSNQPQHF. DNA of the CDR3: TGTGCCAGCAGTGACGAGGGGGGGAGCAATCAGCCCCAGCATTTT. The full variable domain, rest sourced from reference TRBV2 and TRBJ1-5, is EPEVTQTPSHQVTQMGQEVILRCVPISNHLYFYWYRQILGQKVEFLVSFYNNEISEKSEIFDDQFSVERPDGSNFTLKIRSTKLEDSAMYFCASSDEGGSNQPQHFGDGTRLSIL.

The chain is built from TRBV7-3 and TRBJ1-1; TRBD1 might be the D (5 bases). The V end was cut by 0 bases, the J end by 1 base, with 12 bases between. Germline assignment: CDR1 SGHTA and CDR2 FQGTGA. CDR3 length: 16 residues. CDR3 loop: CASSLTAGLRNTEAFF. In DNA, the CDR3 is TGTGCCAGCAGCTTAACAGCAGGGTTAAGGAACACTGAAGCTTTCTTT.

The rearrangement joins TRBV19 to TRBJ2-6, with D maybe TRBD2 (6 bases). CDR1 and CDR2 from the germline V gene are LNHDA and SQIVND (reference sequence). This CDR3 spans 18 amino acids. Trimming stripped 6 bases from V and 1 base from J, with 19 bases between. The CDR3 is CASRPRGREVSGANVLTF. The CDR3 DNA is TGTGCCAGTAGACCCCGAGGCAGGGAGGTTTCTGGGGCCAACGTCCTGACTTTC.

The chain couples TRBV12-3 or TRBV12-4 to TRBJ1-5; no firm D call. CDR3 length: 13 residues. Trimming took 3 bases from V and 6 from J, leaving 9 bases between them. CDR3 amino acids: CASSFERVQPQHF. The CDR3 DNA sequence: TGTGCCAGCAGTTTTGAACGGGTTCAGCCCCAGCATTTT.